This T cell receptor beta chain was sequenced for a study of blood T cell repertoires in COVID-19. Study summary: Acute-phase and convalescent COVID-19 samples originated in the United States, Italy and Spain. PBMCs, B-cell-depleted T cells, or T cells provided the cDNA or gDNA that made up the material.

There are a few counts of this clone. Per the study methods: Using reference gene primer amplification, nucleated cell counts were estimated. The data were produced by immunoSEQ multiplex PCR, yet TCRdb's version contains in-frame clones alone and is incomplete. That table furnishes V, J and clone size, whereas the DNA furnished D and trimming. The data show fewer than 200,000 clones, around 83% seen once. The sequence was obtained from a man aged 35 to 55 with acute or convalescent COVID-19. Sequencing used peripheral blood.

CDR3 residues: CASSISGSGTGELFF. The CDR3 DNA sequence: TGTGCCAGTAGTATTTCGGGGTCGGGCACCGGGGAGCTGTTTTTT. The V call is TRBV19, the J call TRBJ2-2; weak D call: TRBD2 (5 bases). CDR1 and CDR2 from the germline V gene are LNHDA and SQIVND (reference sequence). CDR3 size: 15 residues. The V end lost 3 bases, the J end lost 4 bases, and 12 bases lay between the germline ends.